The 5 T cell receptor beta chains reported below all come from one sample, sequenced in a study of vaccination and CD4 T cells after COVID-19. Their antigen targets remain unknown. Cultured CD4+ T cell DNA was sequenced using the Oncomine TCR Beta short-read assay. Via MiXCR, TCRdb re-called the PCR reads, giving one row per CDR3 protein. The sample lists about 8,600 distinct CDR3 sequences; about 30% were seen once. The treatment: 10-day PBMC culture with coronavirus spike peptide pools or control peptides (ViraFEST assay). Sequenced sample: cultured CD4+ T cells from blood. Receptors originate from a human donor with COVID-19.

In its sample, this clonotype was seen a few times. This chain uses TRBV6-4 with TRBJ2-3, with 9 bases lining up with TRBD1. J was trimmed by 4 bases and V by 2 bases; bases with no gene match: 4. CDR1 is MRHNA and CDR2 is SNTAGT in the germline V gene. The length of the CDR3 is 15 residues. As DNA, the CDR3 is TGTGCCAGCAGTGACGTGGGACAGGGCTCAGATACGCAGTATTTT. It yields the protein CASSDVGQGSDTQYF.

Here the CDR3 DNA reads TGTGCCAGCAGCTTGGTCGGGGGGACCGGGGGTGAGCAGTTCTTC. Translation gives CASSLVGGTGGEQFF. V is TRBV7-2 and J is TRBJ2-1, with 7 bases identical to TRBD2. CDR3 length equals 15 residues. The V gene's germline CDR1 is SGHTA and CDR2 FQGNSA. J was trimmed by 9 bases and V by 3 bases; bases with no gene match: 11.

The genes are TRBV7-2 and TRBJ2-1; 8 bases line up with TRBD2. This CDR3 contains 13 residues. J gave up 10 bases and V 2 bases, and 4 bases lay outside the gene matches. Germline lookup yields CDR1 SGHTA and CDR2 FQGNSA. The CDR3 DNA reads as TGTGCCAGCAGCTTATCTCGGGGGGGGGAGCAGTTCTTC. It specifies CASSLSRGGEQFF.

This chain joins TRBV12-3 or TRBV12-4 and TRBJ1-5; 10 bases map to TRBD1. V gave up 5 bases and J gave up 3 bases; unmatched junction bases: 4. The CDR3 is made up of 15 amino acids. The CDR3 here is CASSIGQGDNQPQHF. DNA for the CDR3: TGTGCCAGCAGTATTGGACAGGGGGACAATCAGCCCCAGCATTTT.

This chain connects TRBV27 to TRBJ1-5, with 10 bases matching TRBD1. The CDR3 is made up of 16 amino acids. V shed 2 bases, J shed 7 bases, and the junction held 8 bases outside the gene matches. The germline V gene has CDR1 MNHEY and CDR2 SMNVEV (reference sequence). CDR3 amino acids: CASSLGDRGGGQPQHF. DNA of the CDR3: TGTGCCAGCAGTTTAGGGGACAGGGGTGGTGGCCAGCCCCAGCATTTT.